This T cell receptor beta chain appears in the sequencing data of a study of T cells in Graves' hyperthyroidism and ophthalmopathy. The CDR3 spans 12 residues. CDR1 is DFQATT, CDR2 SNEGSKA, per germline (reference sequence). Authors of the study amplified TCR beta CDR3 regions from RNA transcripts. HTBI primers were the set used in a first-round RT-PCR of the TCR CDR3. Each CDR3 protein is one row after TCRdb ran MiXCR on the multiplex PCR reads. The table shows about 570,000 distinct CDR3 sequences, with roughly 46% occurring only once. The sequenced sample consisted of peripheral blood or thyroid tissue (not recorded which). The TCR originated in an adult woman with Graves' disease, either hyperthyroidism or ophthalmopathy (not recorded which). This sequence joins TRBV20-1 and TRBJ1-1; D gene ambiguous. CDR3 region: CRALGANTEAFF. The CDR3 DNA is TGCAGGGCCCTGGGCGCGAACACTGAAGCTTTCTTT.